This T cell receptor beta chain was sequenced during a study of blood T cell repertoires in COVID-19. Study details: Donors in the United States, Italy and Spain gave samples during acute or convalescent COVID-19. The analysed material was cDNA or gDNA that came from T cells, B-cell-depleted T cells, or PBMCs.

Original data processing: Amplification from reference gene primers served as the basis for estimated nucleated cell counts. Sequenced by immunoSEQ multiplex PCR; TCRdb stores in-frame clones only, minus some. V and J calls and clone size follow that table, whereas D and trimming were derived from the DNA. The table includes roughly 200,000 clones, around 83% detected once. This CDR3 has 14 amino acids. Per germline, CDR1 MNHNY and CDR2 SVGAGI (reference sequence). With 6 bases removed from V and 6 bases from J, the gap between germline ends came to 15 bases. The origin of this receptor is a man aged 35 to 55 with active or convalescent COVID-19. The rearrangement uses TRBV6-6 and TRBJ1-5, with D possibly matching TRBD1 (6 bases). The sample comprised peripheral blood. In DNA form, the CDR3 reads TGTGCCAGCAGCCTTCGGGACATCACTCAGCCCCAGCATTTT. Protein product: CASSLRDITQPQHF.